This T cell receptor (beta chain) was observed in a study of shared clonotypes between healthy human individuals. Using immunoSEQ multiplex PCR, the repertoire was profiled, and TCRdb retains in-frame clones only, with some absent. The sample comprises 2,500,000 or so clones, less than 95% of which are singletons, and around 0.35% rests with the top ten. Study-level findings and limits: When naive CD4 clonotypes were compared across a handful of donors, approximately 4.9% were shared. Rarefaction indicated that sorted-subset sequencing remained incomplete although depth was large.

Germline V gene lookup returns CDR1 MNHNY and CDR2 SVGAGI (reference sequence). Trimming shortened V by 6 bases and J by 3 bases, and 8 bases separated the two germline ends. The CDR3 length is 12 residues. This clone was picked up one time. No antigen is known for it. V gene TRBV6-6 combines with J gene TRBJ1-2; D remains ambiguous. The sample was naive CD4+ T cells from PBMCs. As to subset: CD45RA+ positively selected. The sequence derives from a man aged 18 to 29 in good health. Some clones in this sample may be carry-over from other donors' samples. CDR3 residues: CASSQMDYGYTF. CDR3 sequence (DNA): TGTGCCAGCAGCCAAATGGACTATGGCTACACCTTC.